This TCR beta chain was documented in a study of patients and donors after allogeneic stem cell transplantation. CDR1 and CDR2 (germline): DFQATT, SNEGSKA (reference sequence). V was pared by 6 bases and J by 6 bases, with 9 bases of the junction left unmatched. The CDR3 sequence is 16 residues long. MiXCR was run by TCRdb on the RT-PCR reads, yielding one entry per CDR3 protein. The data show about 160,000 distinct CDR3 sequences, 30% seen once. This TCR came from a human donor who was either an allogeneic HSCT recipient or a stem cell or donor lymphocyte infusion donor (not recorded which). It is not recorded whose cells these are; they may come from a transplant donor. The material sequenced was blood, either unsorted or a sorted T cell fraction (not recorded which). The chain recombines TRBV20-1 with TRBJ2-2, with 14 bases lining up with TRBD2. The CDR3, as DNA: TGCAGTGCCCTGGGACTAGCGGGAGATATTGCCGGGGAGCTGTTTTTT. Amino acids: CSALGLAGDIAGELFF.